A single TCR beta chain is shown here with its context. Treatment described: roughly 18 received Ad26.COV2.S at low or high dose, single or two shots; about 5 received placebo; per-sample allocation not given. Samples were taken on day 63 after the first vaccine or placebo injection. Clones were read by immunoSEQ multiplex PCR, and TCRdb kept only the in-frame ones, dropping some. The sample records 350,000 to 450,000 clones, about 90% being singletons. The data originate from a study of Ad26.COV2.S vaccination and SARS-CoV-2 variants. This material consisted of peripheral blood, taken in a trial of Ad26.COV2.S vaccine versus placebo. The TCR comes from a person aged 18-60 years who received the Ad26.COV2.S COVID-19 vaccine or a placebo.

The CDR3 spells CATSVGGDKTYEQYF. DNA of the CDR3: TGTGCCACCAGTGTTGGAGGGGACAAGACCTACGAGCAGTACTTC. The V and J genes are TRBV24-1 and TRBJ2-7; perhaps D is TRBD1 or TRBD2 (6 bases each). CDR1 and CDR2 from the germline V gene are KGHDR and SFDVKD. This CDR3 is built from 15 residues. Trimming pared 5 bases from V and 2 bases from J, leaving 15 bases between.